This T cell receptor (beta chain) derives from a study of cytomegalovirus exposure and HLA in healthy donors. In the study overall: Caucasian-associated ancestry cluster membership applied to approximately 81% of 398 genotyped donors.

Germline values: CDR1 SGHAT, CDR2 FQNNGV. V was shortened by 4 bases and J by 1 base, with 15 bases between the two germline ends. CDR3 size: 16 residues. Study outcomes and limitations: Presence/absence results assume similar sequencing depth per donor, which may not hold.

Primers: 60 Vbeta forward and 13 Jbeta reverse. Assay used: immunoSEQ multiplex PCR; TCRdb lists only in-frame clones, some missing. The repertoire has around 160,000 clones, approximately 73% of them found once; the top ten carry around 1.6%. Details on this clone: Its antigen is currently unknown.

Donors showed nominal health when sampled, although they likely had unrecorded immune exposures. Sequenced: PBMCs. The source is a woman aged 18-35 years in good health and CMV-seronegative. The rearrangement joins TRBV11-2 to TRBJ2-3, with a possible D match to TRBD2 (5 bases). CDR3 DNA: TGTGCCAGCAGCTCCCGGCTAGCTTTACGCACAGATACGCAGTATTTT. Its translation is CASSSRLALRTDTQYF.